The 32 T cell receptor beta chains below all came from one sample that was sequenced in a study of OX40 agonist ivuxolimab in advanced cancers. Assay: immunoSEQ multiplex PCR; the TCRdb copy retains only in-frame clones and omits some. The sample lists approximately 71,000 clones, over 80% occurring once. The sample consisted of CD4+ or CD8+ T cells sorted from blood, taken in a trial of the OX40 agonist ivuxolimab. The origin of the receptors is an adult with an advanced solid tumor such as melanoma, head and neck, liver or kidney cancer.

This chain connects TRBV25-1 to TRBJ2-7; D is possibly TRBD1 (5 bases). V was cut by 2 bases and J by 4 bases, with 9 bases left in between. CDR1 and CDR2 from the germline V gene are MGHDK and SYGVNS. The CDR3 spans 13 residues. CDR3 residues: CASSEQGLYEQYF. The CDR3 nucleotides are TGTGCCAGCAGTGAACAGGGATTATACGAGCAGTACTTC.

This clone was seen a handful of times. The chain has TRBV4-1 and TRBJ1-5; D not resolved. The CDR3 sequence is 15 residues long. V lost 3 bases and J lost 0, with 9 bases in between. The germline V gene has CDR1 MGHRA and CDR2 YSYEKL. The CDR3 reads CASSQLADSNQPQHF. CDR3 coding DNA: TGCGCCAGCAGCCAGCTAGCAGATAGCAATCAGCCCCAGCATTTT.

The chain employs TRBV19 and TRBJ1-3; no reliable D call. The germline V gene encodes CDR1 LNHDA and CDR2 SQIVND (reference sequence). V was clipped by 8 bases and J by 0 bases, with 8 bases between them. The CDR3 spans 13 residues. Here the CDR3 reads CASQDLSGNTIYF. CDR3 DNA: TGTGCCAGTCAGGACCTCTCTGGAAACACCATATATTTT.

The chain couples TRBV25-1 to TRBJ1-3; D perhaps matches TRBD1 (6 bases). The CDR3 sequence is 15 residues long. Trimming removed 3 bases at V and 2 bases at J, with 11 bases between. Germline CDR1 is MGHDK and CDR2 is SYGVNS. The CDR3 DNA reads TGTGCCAGCAGTGATTGGGGGGCAACTGGAAACACCATATATTTT. Translating it yields CASSDWGATGNTIYF.

V usage is TRBV6-5 and J usage is TRBJ1-3; D unresolved. Germline V gene data show CDR1 as MNHEY and CDR2 as SVGAGI. Trimming cost V 0 bases and J 0 bases, with 9 bases left between them. There are 16 residues in the CDR3. The CDR3 coding sequence is TGTGCCAGCAGTTACTCGAGTGGGATCTCTGGAAACACCATATATTTT. Encoded protein: CASSYSSGISGNTIYF.

This clone appeared once. This rearrangement joins TRBV27 to TRBJ2-5, with 9 bases identical to TRBD1. The trim removed 5 bases at V and 3 bases at J, leaving 7 bases unmatched. The germline V gene has CDR1 MNHEY and CDR2 SMNVEV (reference sequence). The CDR3 has 15 amino acids. The DNA for the CDR3 is TGTGCCAGCAGTAGACTACGGACAGGGGAAGAGACCCAGTACTTC. Translating gives CASSRLRTGEETQYF.

This clone has just a few counts. The J gene is TRBJ2-1, the V gene TRBV9, with TRBD1 identical over 7 bases. Germline CDR1 is SGDLS and CDR2 is YYNGEE. CDR3 length: 13 residues. The junction had 0 bases not matched to a gene; V was cut back by 1 base and J by 5 bases. The CDR3 region has the DNA TGTGCCAGCAGCGTACAGGGGGACAATGAGCAGTTCTTC. It specifies CASSVQGDNEQFF.

The chain joins TRBV11-2 to TRBJ2-5, with a weak D call TRBD2 (7 bases). The end of the DNA is better explained by TRBJ2-7, so the J call may be wrong. The CDR3 length is 15 residues. Germline V gene sequence: CDR1 SGHAT, CDR2 FQNNGV. The CDR3 is CASSLGGGGYYEQYF. The DNA for the CDR3 is TGTGCCAGCAGCTTAGGAGGCGGGGGCTACTACGAGCAGTACTTC.

In this sample, this clone turned up once. The chain joins TRBV7-9 to TRBJ2-3, with D possibly TRBD2 on 5 matching bases. Deletions cut 3 bases from V and 8 bases from J, with 12 bases between. The germline V gene has CDR1 SEHNR and CDR2 FQNEAQ (reference sequence). The CDR3 has 13 amino acids. DNA of the CDR3: TGTGCCAGCAGCTTGCTAGGGAGTGGTACGCAGTATTTT. Its translation: CASSLLGSGTQYF.

V is TRBV7-6 and J is TRBJ2-2; no reliable D call. The germline CDR1 and CDR2 sequences are SGHVS and FNYEAQ. Trimming left V 4 bases short and J 6 bases short, with 15 bases between. This CDR3 comprises 15 residues. The CDR3: CASSSLTGWAGELFF. The CDR3 DNA reads as TGTGCCAGCAGCTCCTTGACCGGGTGGGCCGGGGAGCTGTTTTTT.

This clone was seen a single time. The genes are TRBV27 and TRBJ2-7; tentatively, D is TRBD1 (6 bases). CDR3 length: 13 residues. The germline V and J ends were trimmed by 3 bases and 8 bases, with 14 bases remaining between them. The germline V gene has CDR1 MNHEY and CDR2 SMNVEV (reference sequence). The CDR3 nucleotides read TGTGCCAGCAGTTTCCCTCCGACAGGAAAGCAGTACTTC. Its protein is CASSFPPTGKQYF.

With respect to this clone: An end of the junction does not agree with germline; a read error may underlie this. This sequence joins TRBV30 and TRBJ1-1; D is ambiguous. The germline CDR1 and CDR2 sequences are GTSNPN and SVGIG (reference sequence). There are 11 residues in the CDR3. This chain's CDR3 is CAWERNIEAFF. The DNA of the CDR3 is TGTGCCTGGGAGAGAAACATTGAAGCTTTCTTT. Combining the CDR3 with reference TRBV30 and TRBJ1-1 gives the whole variable domain SQTIHQWPATLVQPVGSPLSLECTVEGTSNPNLYWYRQAAGRGLQLLFYSVGIGQISSEVPQNLSASRPQDRQFILSSKKLLLSDSGFYLCAWERNIEAFFGQGTRLTVV.

The chain combines TRBV5-1 with TRBJ1-1, with TRBD1 identical over 7 bases. Looked up from germline, CDR1 is SGHRS and CDR2 is YFSETQ. The CDR3 sequence is 16 residues long. Trimming took 5 bases from V and 2 from J; bases not matched to a gene: 12. CDR3 in amino acids: CASRVGGAGGNTEAFF. The CDR3 DNA follows: TGCGCCAGCAGGGTAGGAGGGGCAGGGGGAAACACTGAAGCTTTCTTT.

This rearrangement joins TRBV27 to TRBJ2-7; 8 bases agree with TRBD2. The CDR3 sequence is 16 residues long. Germline V lookup: CDR1 MNHEY, CDR2 SMNVEV (reference sequence). Losses at the gene ends were 3 bases for V and 2 bases for J; bases not matched to a gene: 9. The CDR3 region has the DNA TGTGCCAGCAGTTTCAAAGCGGGAGTCGTTCCCTACGAGCAGTACTTC. Encoded protein: CASSFKAGVVPYEQYF.

The CDR3 DNA reads TGTGCCAGCAGTACACGGACAGGGGCTAATTCACCCCTCCACTTT. Translation gives CASSTRTGANSPLHF. V and J are TRBV6-1 and TRBJ1-6, with TRBD1 matching over 9 bases. This CDR3 comprises 15 residues. J gave up 6 bases and V 5 bases, and 5 bases lay outside the gene matches. CDR1 is MNHNS and CDR2 is SASEGT in the germline V gene.

This chain connects TRBV9 to TRBJ2-2; TRBD1 matches at 8 bases. Trimming cost V 0 bases and J 5 bases; bases outside gene matches: 9. Germline lookup yields CDR1 SGDLS and CDR2 YYNGEE. This CDR3 contains 17 residues. In DNA form, the CDR3 reads TGTGCCAGCAGCGTAGTACCCGGGACAGGAGGGACCGGGGAGCTGTTTTTT. Its translation is CASSVVPGTGGTGELFF. Drawing the rest from reference TRBV9 and TRBJ2-2, the complete variable domain is DSGVTQTPKHLITATGQRVTLRCSPRSGDLSVYWYQQSLDQGLQFLIQYYNGEERAKGNILERFSAQQFPDLHSELNLSSLELGDSALYFCASSVVPGTGGTGELFFGEGSRLTVL.

CDR3 sequence (DNA): TGTGCCAGCCAGAAGAATGAGGACGAGCAGTACTTC. Translating gives CASQKNEDEQYF. This chain connects TRBV5-6 to TRBJ2-7, with unresolved D. V gave up 7 bases and J gave up 5 bases, with 13 bases separating them. The CDR3 runs 12 residues. Germline CDR1 and CDR2: SGHDT and YYEEEE.

CDR3 amino acids: CASSLDRGTDTQYF. The DNA of the CDR3 is TGTGCCAGCAGTTTAGACAGGGGGACAGATACGCAGTATTTT. The chain has TRBV27 and TRBJ2-3, with 9 bases identical to TRBD1. From germline, CDR1 is MNHEY and CDR2 SMNVEV (reference sequence). The CDR3 length is 14 residues. With 2 bases clipped from V and 3 bases from J, the junction kept 0 bases outside the gene matches.

This rearrangement joins TRBV11-3 to TRBJ2-3, with no clear D. The CDR3 length is 13 residues. V lost 2 bases, J lost 2 bases, and 5 bases lay in between. Germline CDR1 is SGHNT and CDR2 is YENEEA. This CDR3 reads CASSLPPTDTQYF. The DNA of the CDR3 is TGTGCCAGCAGCTTACCACCCACAGATACGCAGTATTTT.

This chain joins TRBV28 and TRBJ2-7; D unclear. Germline CDR1 is MDHEN and CDR2 is SYDVKM. The CDR3 length is 15 residues. V dropped 4 bases and J dropped 0 bases, with 13 bases sitting between them. The DNA for the CDR3 is TGTGCCAGCAGTTCACTGGCCCTATTCTCCTACGAGCAGTACTTC. Translation gives CASSSLALFSYEQYF.

The chain couples TRBV6-5 to TRBJ2-3, with TRBD1 identical over 11 bases. With 5 bases clipped from V and 5 bases from J, the junction kept 3 bases outside the gene matches. This CDR3 spans 14 amino acids. Germline assignment: CDR1 MNHEY and CDR2 SVGAGI. The chain's CDR3 is CASSGGQGGDTQYF. The CDR3 DNA reads TGTGCCAGCAGTGGGGGACAGGGGGGAGATACGCAGTATTTT.

The rearrangement joins TRBV18 to TRBJ1-2, with D possibly matching TRBD1 (5 bases). This CDR3 has 14 amino acids. Germline CDR1 KGHSH, CDR2 LQKENI. V dropped 0 bases and J dropped 4 bases, with 9 bases sitting between them. This CDR3 reads CASSPPGRIYGYTF. The CDR3 DNA follows: TGTGCCAGCTCACCACCGGGGCGGATCTATGGCTACACCTTC.

This chain uses TRBV7-2 with TRBJ2-3, with D possibly matching TRBD1 (8 bases). V was cut by 3 bases and J by 14 bases, with 15 bases left in between. The CDR3 is 12 amino acids. CDR1 is SGHTA and CDR2 is FQGNSA in the germline V gene. CDR3 bases: TGTGCCAGCAGCTTTGACAGGGGAGGGGGGTATTTT. It is translated as CASSFDRGGGYF.

The V call is TRBV6-4, the J call TRBJ1-1; no definite D call. Germline V gene lookup returns CDR1 MRHNA and CDR2 SNTAGT. Trimming removed 6 bases from V and 4 bases from J, with 15 bases in between. The CDR3 runs to 14 residues. DNA of the CDR3: TGTGCCAGCAGGAGCTCCCGGGTGGGCACTGAAGCTTTCTTT. Its protein is CASRSSRVGTEAFF.

V is TRBV19 and J is TRBJ1-4; tentatively, D is TRBD1 (5 bases). The CDR3 sequence is 14 residues long. V lost 6 bases and J lost 0, with 8 bases in between. The germline V gene encodes CDR1 LNHDA and CDR2 SQIVND (reference sequence). The DNA of the CDR3 is TGTGCCAGTAGCACAGGACCAACTAATGAAAAACTGTTTTTT. It is translated as CASSTGPTNEKLFF. The entire variable domain, with the rest obtained from reference TRBV19 and TRBJ1-4, is as follows: DGGITQSPKYLFRKEGQNVTLSCEQNLNHDAMYWYRQDPGQGLRLIYYSQIVNDFQKGDIAEGYSVSREKKESFPLTVTSAQKNPTAFYLCASSTGPTNEKLFFGSGTQLSVL.

V gene TRBV27 combines with J gene TRBJ2-7; D is ambiguous. V was cut by 3 bases and J by 7 bases, with 19 bases left in between. The germline CDR1 and CDR2 sequences are MNHEY and SMNVEV (reference sequence). The CDR3 spans 15 residues. CDR3 coding DNA: TGTGCCAGCAGTTTTAGTACTCTCTTGGGGTTTGAGCAGTACTTC. Encoded protein: CASSFSTLLGFEQYF.

The V call is TRBV19, the J call TRBJ2-1; 12 nucleotides match TRBD2. The CDR3 contains 15 residues. V was pared by 5 bases and J by 10 bases, with 9 bases of the junction left unmatched. Germline values: CDR1 LNHDA, CDR2 SQIVND (reference sequence). The CDR3 reads CASSLRTSGEEEQFF. CDR3 coding DNA: TGTGCCAGTAGTCTCCGGACTAGCGGGGAGGAGGAGCAGTTCTTC.

V is TRBV18 and J is TRBJ2-5, with 12 bases lining up with TRBD2. Trimming took 0 bases from V and 1 from J; bases not matched to a gene: 6. Germline CDR1 is KGHSH and CDR2 is LQKENI. The CDR3 length is 18 residues. CDR3 sequence: CASSPPMGTSGPQETQYF. DNA for the CDR3: TGTGCCAGCTCACCACCGATGGGGACTAGCGGGCCCCAAGAGACCCAGTACTTC.

The chain has TRBV5-4 and TRBJ1-2, with 7 bases aligning to TRBD1. This CDR3 has 14 residues. After removal of 4 bases from V and 3 bases from J, the junction contained 6 bases not matched to a gene. Germline V gene data show CDR1 as SGHNT and CDR2 as YYREEE (reference sequence). The CDR3 sequence: CASSQGQEHYGYTF. The DNA for the CDR3 is TGTGCCAGCAGCCAAGGACAGGAGCACTATGGCTACACCTTC.

This rearrangement joins TRBV19 to TRBJ2-7; tentatively, D is TRBD1 or TRBD2 (6 bases each). V was clipped by 6 bases and J by 4 bases, with 16 bases between them. CDR1 and CDR2 from the germline V gene are LNHDA and SQIVND (reference sequence). This CDR3 has 14 residues. The CDR3 is CASSPGGGVYEQYF. The CDR3 DNA is TGTGCCAGTAGCCCCGGGGGCGGAGTGTACGAGCAGTACTTC. The full variable domain, rest sourced from reference TRBV19 and TRBJ2-7, is DGGITQSPKYLFRKEGQNVTLSCEQNLNHDAMYWYRQDPGQGLRLIYYSQIVNDFQKGDIAEGYSVSREKKESFPLTVTSAQKNPTAFYLCASSPGGGVYEQYFGPGTRLTVT.

This chain joins TRBV5-4 and TRBJ2-1, with 10 bases aligning to TRBD1. The V gene end was trimmed by 2 bases and the J gene end by 9 bases; junction bases not matched to a gene: 8. Germline V gene sequence: CDR1 SGHNT, CDR2 YYREEE (reference sequence). The CDR3 runs 15 residues. The CDR3 DNA follows: TGTGCCAGCAGCTTAGGAGCGACAGGGGGCGGTGAGCAGTTCTTC. It yields the protein CASSLGATGGGEQFF.

This clone was seen just once. V usage is TRBV18 and J usage is TRBJ1-5; D possibly corresponds to TRBD1 (6 bases). CDR3 length equals 13 residues. CDR1 and CDR2 from the germline V gene are KGHSH and LQKENI. Trimming stripped 6 bases from V and 5 bases from J, with 11 bases between. CDR3 sequence reads: CASSQGSDQPQHF. Here the CDR3 DNA reads TGTGCCAGCTCCCAGGGGTCCGATCAGCCCCAGCATTTT.